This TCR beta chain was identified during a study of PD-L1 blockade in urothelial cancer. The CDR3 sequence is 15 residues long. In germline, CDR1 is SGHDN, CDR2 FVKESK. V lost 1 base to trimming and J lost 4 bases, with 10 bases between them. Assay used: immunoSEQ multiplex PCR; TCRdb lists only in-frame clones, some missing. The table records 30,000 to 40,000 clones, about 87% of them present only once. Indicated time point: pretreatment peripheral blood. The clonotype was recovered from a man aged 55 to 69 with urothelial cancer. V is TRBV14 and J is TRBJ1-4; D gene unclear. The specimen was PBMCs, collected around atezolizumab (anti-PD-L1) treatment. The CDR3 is CASSQVGADNEKLFF. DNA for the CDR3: TGTGCCAGCAGCCAAGTGGGCGCCGATAATGAAAAACTGTTTTTT.